Listed below are T cell receptor beta chains from one sample, sequenced in a study of preoperative IRX-2 immunotherapy in early breast cancer. TCRdb's copy holds only in-frame clones and misses some; the assay was immunoSEQ multiplex PCR. The sample records approximately 98,000 clones, just over 85% being singletons. The source was tumor tissue, collected after IRX-2 immunotherapy. These receptors all stem from a human donor with breast cancer. Each CDR3 is given with its conserved first and last residue. A D gene is named only where the DNA matches it firmly. Clone size is stated in some rows and not others, as once, few, many or a class when expanded.

NA NA TRBJ1-1 13 TRBV18 TGTGCCAGCTCCCTGAACGGGAACACTGAAGCTTTCTTT CASSLNGNTEAFF
NA NA TRBJ1-5 12 TRBV28 TGTGCCAGCACCGGAGGCCCTCAGCCCCAGCATTTT CASTGGPQPQHF
NA NA TRBJ1-2 15 TRBV7-6 TGTGCCAGCAGCTGGGGGACACTTTATCGTTCTGGCTACACCTTC CASSWGTLYRSGYTF
NA NA TRBJ1-4 18 TRBV28 TGTGCCAGCATTCCGGGGGGCTGGCCAGTACCAACTAATGAAAAACTGTTTTTT CASIPGGWPVPTNEKLFF
NA NA TRBJ2-3 13 TRBV23-1 TGCGCCAGCAGCCATGGAATCGGGGAGACGCAGTATTTT CASSHGIGETQYF
NA NA TRBJ2-6 16 TRBV6-8 TGTGCCAGCAGTTACTCGAGGAGCTCTGGGGCCAACGTCCTGACTTTC CASSYSRSSGANVLTF
NA TRBD1 TRBJ2-7 15 TRBV11-3 TGTGCCAGCAGCTTGCTTTCAGGGGGCATCGACGAGCAGTACTTC CASSLLSGGIDEQYF
NA NA TRBJ1-4 13 TRBV29-1 TGCAGCGTTGGGACAGTAACTAATGAAAAACTGTTTTTT CSVGTVTNEKLFF
few TRBD1 TRBJ1-1 13 TRBV28 TGTGCCAGCAGTCTGACAGGGGGCACTGAAGCTTTCTTT CASSLTGGTEAFF
NA TRBD1 TRBJ2-7 14 TRBV25-1 TGTGCCAGCAGTGGAAGACAGGGGATCTACGAGCAGTACTTC CASSGRQGIYEQYF
NA NA TRBJ1-3 12 TRBV6-7 TGTGCCAGCCAGGAATCAGGAAACACCATATATTTT CASQESGNTIYF
NA TRBD1 TRBJ2-7 15 TRBV6-8 TGTGCCAGCATTATGGGACAGGGGGGATCCTACGAGCAGTACTTC CASIMGQGGSYEQYF
NA NA TRBJ1-1 12 TRBV10-2 TGCGCCAGCAGGTACAGTGACACTGAAGCTTTCTTT CASRYSDTEAFF
NA NA TRBJ1-2 15 TRBV5-1 TGCGCCAGCAGCTTGGCCCCCGGGGCTAACTATGGCTACACCTTC CASSLAPGANYGYTF
NA TRBD1 TRBJ1-3 15 TRBV5-1 TGCGCCAGCAGCGTGGGACAGAGCTCTGGAAACACCATATATTTT CASSVGQSSGNTIYF
NA NA TRBJ2-7 16 TRBV5-1 TGCGCCAGCAGCTTGGTCGGGACCCCCACCGTCTACGAGCAGTACTTC CASSLVGTPTVYEQYF
NA NA TRBJ1-5 15 TRBV30 TGTGCCTGGAGTGAGGGACACCACTCTAATCAGCCCCAGCATTTT CAWSEGHHSNQPQHF
NA NA TRBJ2-1 16 TRBV11-3 TGTGCCAGCAGCGCGCCGGGTGATAGCTCCTACAATGAGCAGTTCTTC CASSAPGDSSYNEQFF
NA NA TRBJ2-3 15 TRBV7-5 TGTGCCAGCACCCAGCGGCGACTAGCCACAGATACGCAGTATTTT CASTQRRLATDTQYF
NA TRBD2 TRBJ2-3 15 TRBV30 TGTGCCTGGAGTGTACTGGCGGGAGGGGGTGATACGCAGTATTTT CAWSVLAGGGDTQYF
NA NA TRBJ2-2 14 TRBV22-1 TGTGCCAGCAAGGACCTAGGGTACACCGGGGAGCTGTTTTTT CASKDLGYTGELFF
NA NA TRBJ2-6 14 TRBV25-1 TGTGCCAGCAGTGAAGGGTCTGGGGCCAACGTCCTGACTTTC CASSEGSGANVLTF
NA NA TRBJ2-1 12 TRBV29-1 TGCAGCGTTGTAGTAGGGGCAAATGAGCAGTTCTTC CSVVVGANEQFF
NA NA TRBJ2-2 14 TRBV7-6 TGTGCCAGCAGCTTAGAGGGGGTCACCGGGGAGCTGTTTTTT CASSLEGVTGELFF
NA NA TRBJ2-7 16 TRBV19 TGTGCCAGTAGTATAGTTGGGACACCAGCGAGTTACGAGCAGTACTTC CASSIVGTPASYEQYF
NA NA TRBJ2-1 13 TRBV19 TGTGCCAGTAGTACTCGGGACTCTAGTGAGCAGTTCTTC CASSTRDSSEQFF
NA NA TRBJ1-5 14 TRBV6-8 TGTGCCAGCCGGCGGGGCTCCATGGGCCAGCCCCAGCATTTT CASRRGSMGQPQHF
NA NA TRBJ1-4 15 TRBV6-8 TGTGCCAGCAGGGTTACTGACAGGATGAACTCGATAATGTTTTTT CASRVTDRMNSIMFF
NA NA TRBJ2-3 13 TRBV7-1 TGTGCCAGCAGCCCGCCGAGGGGAGATACGCAGTATTTT CASSPPRGDTQYF
NA NA TRBJ1-5 15 TRBV15 TGTGCCACCAGCAGAGCCTTAGGGGGAGGTCAGCCCCAGCATTTT CATSRALGGGQPQHF
NA TRBD2 TRBJ2-5 15 TRBV11-3 TGTGCCAGCAGCTTATTACTAGCGGGAGGGGAGACCCAGTACTTC CASSLLLAGGETQYF
NA NA TRBJ1-2 12 TRBV28 TGTGCCAGCAGCCCAACAGGATATGGCTACACCTTC CASSPTGYGYTF
many NA TRBJ1-5 17 TRBV28 TGTGCCAGCAGTCCCCCGAACAGGGTCAGAAGCAATCAGCCCCAGCATTTT CASSPPNRVRSNQPQHF
once NA TRBJ1-1 14 TRBV5-1 TGCGCCAGCAGCTTACGGGACACCAACACTGAAGCTTTCTTT CASSLRDTNTEAFF
NA NA TRBJ1-2 16 TRBV11-3 TGTGCCAGCAGCTTGGATCCCGGGGAGGTCGTTTATGGCTACACCTTC CASSLDPGEVVYGYTF
NA NA TRBJ2-6 14 TRBV23-1 TGCGCCAGCAGCCCGCAGGGGGGGGCCAACGTCCTGACTTTC CASSPQGGANVLTF
NA TRBD2 TRBJ2-2 20 TRBV14 TGTGCCAGCAGCCAAGATGTTATAGATGGTAGCGGGGCAAACACCGGGGAGCTGTTTTTT CASSQDVIDGSGANTGELFF
NA NA TRBJ2-1 14 TRBV6-8 TGTGCCAGCAGTTACTGGCCACAGGGTGATGAGCAGTTCTTC CASSYWPQGDEQFF
NA NA TRBJ1-3 12 TRBV30 TGTGCCAGCAGCTTAGACGGAAACACCATATATTTT CASSLDGNTIYF
NA TRBD1 TRBJ1-3 16 TRBV7-1 TGTGCCAGCAGCTTAGCCCAGGGGGTCTCTGGAAACACCATATATTTT CASSLAQGVSGNTIYF
few NA TRBJ2-2 12 TRBV18 TGTGCCAGCTCACCACTGACCGGGGAGCTGTTTTTT CASSPLTGELFF
NA NA TRBJ2-7 13 TRBV30 TGTGCCTGGAGTGAGGGCAGGGTTTACGAGCAGTACTTC CAWSEGRVYEQYF
NA TRBD2 TRBJ2-1 16 TRBV19 TGTGCCAGTAGTATGGGGTCGGGAGGGCCGGGCAATGAGCAGTTCTTC CASSMGSGGPGNEQFF